This TCR beta chain was recovered during a study of T cells expressing NK-cell markers. For the study at large: Each TCR beta repertoire originated in sorted T cells that were CD3+CD56+NKG2C+, CD3+CD56+NKG2C- or CD3+CD56-NKG2C+.

From its re-call of the 5' RACE reads, TCRdb lists each CDR3 protein once, without DNA. The listing contains 130,000 to 150,000 distinct CDR3 sequences. The TCR was taken from a man in his late teens or twenties in good health. The specimen sequenced was blood T cells: a sorted CD56 or NKG2C T cell subset, CD4+ or CD8+ T cells, or bulk PBMC T cells (not recorded which).

CDR3 region: CATVTSGVTDTQYF. The chain links TRBV10-3 to TRBJ2-3; TCRdb's D call, TRBD2, is unchecked because there is no DNA. CDR3 length: 14 amino acids. Germline CDR1 ENHRY, CDR2 SYGVKD.